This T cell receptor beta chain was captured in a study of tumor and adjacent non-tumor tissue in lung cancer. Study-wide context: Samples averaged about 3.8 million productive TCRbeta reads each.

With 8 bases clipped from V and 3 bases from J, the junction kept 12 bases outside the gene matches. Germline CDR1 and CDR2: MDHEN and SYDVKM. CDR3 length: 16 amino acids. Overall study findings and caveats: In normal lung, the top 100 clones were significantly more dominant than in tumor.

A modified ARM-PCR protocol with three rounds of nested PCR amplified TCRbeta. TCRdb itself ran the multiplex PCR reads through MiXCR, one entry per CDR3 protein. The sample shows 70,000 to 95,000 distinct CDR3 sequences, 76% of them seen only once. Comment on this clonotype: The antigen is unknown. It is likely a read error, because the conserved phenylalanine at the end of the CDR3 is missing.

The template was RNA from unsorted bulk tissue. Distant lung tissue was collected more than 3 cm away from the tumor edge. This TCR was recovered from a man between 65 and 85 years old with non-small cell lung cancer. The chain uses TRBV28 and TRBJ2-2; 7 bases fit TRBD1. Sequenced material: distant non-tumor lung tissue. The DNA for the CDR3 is TGTGCCAGCTGTGGATACAGGGGTTCCCACACCGGGGAGCTGTTTTAT. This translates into CASCGYRGSHTGELFY.